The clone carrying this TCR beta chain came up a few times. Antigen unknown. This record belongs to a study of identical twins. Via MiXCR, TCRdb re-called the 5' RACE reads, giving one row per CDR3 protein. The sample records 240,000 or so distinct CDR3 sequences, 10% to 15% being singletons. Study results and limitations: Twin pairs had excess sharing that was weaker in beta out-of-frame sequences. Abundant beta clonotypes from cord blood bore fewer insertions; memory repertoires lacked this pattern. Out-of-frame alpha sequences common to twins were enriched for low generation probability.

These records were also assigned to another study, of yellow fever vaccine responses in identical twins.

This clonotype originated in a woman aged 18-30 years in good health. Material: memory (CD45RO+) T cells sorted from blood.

This chain's CDR3 is CASSPGLLGYTF. In DNA, the CDR3 is TGTGCCAGCAGCCCAGGATTATTAGGCTACACCTTC. The rearrangement uses TRBV5-6 and TRBJ1-2; the D is unclear. In germline, CDR1 is SGHDT, CDR2 YYEEEE. The CDR3 has 12 residues. V was trimmed by 4 bases and J by 8 bases, leaving 12 bases between them.